The 24 T cell receptor beta chains reported below all come from one sample, sequenced in a study of blood T cell repertoires in COVID-19. TCRdb's table, derived via immunoSEQ multiplex PCR, lists solely in-frame clones and lacks some. The profile shows nearly 350,000 clones, approximately 82% of them singletons. The specimen sequenced was peripheral blood. The receptor source for this set is a man aged 25-45 years with active or convalescent COVID-19.

The rearrangement joins TRBV19 to TRBJ1-5, with 7 bases fitting TRBD1. The germline CDR1 and CDR2 sequences are LNHDA and SQIVND (reference sequence). J was trimmed by 5 bases and V by 5 bases; bases with no gene match: 6. The CDR3 runs 14 residues. Here the CDR3 reads CASSLGQLHQPQHF. The CDR3 DNA is TGTGCCAGTAGTCTGGGACAGCTTCATCAGCCCCAGCATTTT.

This clone has a count of ten or more. The chain has TRBV4-2 and TRBJ2-7, with D perhaps matching TRBD1 (5 bases). The V gene's germline CDR1 is LGHNA and CDR2 YNFKEQ. Trimming cost V 4 bases and J 3 bases, with 10 bases left between them. The CDR3 contains 13 residues. The CDR3 is CASSPGMSYEQYF. The CDR3 DNA is TGTGCCAGCAGCCCAGGGATGAGCTACGAGCAGTACTTC.

As for this clone: This sample also contains other DNA sequences that code for the same CDR3. The CDR3 spells CASSQVQGPYEQYF. The CDR3 coding sequence is TGTGCCAGCAGCCAGGTACAGGGACCCTACGAGCAGTACTTC. The chain has TRBV4-2 and TRBJ2-7, with D perhaps TRBD1 (6 bases). The CDR3 sequence is 14 residues long. V was pared by 3 bases and J by 2 bases, with 11 bases between. CDR1 and CDR2 from the germline V gene are LGHNA and YNFKEQ.

The chain recombines TRBV19 with TRBJ1-1; 7 nucleotides align to TRBD1. Germline CDR1 LNHDA, CDR2 SQIVND (reference sequence). V shed 5 bases and J 0 bases; nucleotides not matched to a gene: 6. This CDR3 region has 15 residues. The CDR3 DNA sequence: TGTGCCAGTAGTCCCGGGACAGCGATGAACACTGAAGCTTTCTTT. Its protein is CASSPGTAMNTEAFF.

The V call is TRBV27, the J call TRBJ1-5; perhaps TRBD1 as D (6 bases). The germline CDR1 and CDR2 sequences are MNHEY and SMNVEV (reference sequence). There are 13 residues in the CDR3. Trimming took 2 bases from V and 7 from J, leaving 9 bases between them. DNA for the CDR3: TGTGCCAGCAGTTTAGGGGGCGGGCAGCCCCAGCATTTT. It encodes CASSLGGGQPQHF.

The V call is TRBV15, the J call TRBJ1-5; no reliable D call. Trimming cost V 1 base and J 3 bases, with 16 bases left between them. The CDR3 consists of 17 residues. Germline values: CDR1 LNHNV, CDR2 YYDKDF (reference sequence). The CDR3 DNA follows: TGTGCCACCAGCAGAGGGGCTGGTTGGCAGGCCAATCAGCCCCAGCATTTT. Its protein is CATSRGAGWQANQPQHF.

The chain carries TRBV30 and TRBJ1-5; D might be TRBD1 (5 bases). The CDR3 runs 14 residues. The V end lost 3 bases, the J end lost 7 bases, and 16 bases lay between the germline ends. Germline V gene lookup returns CDR1 GTSNPN and CDR2 SVGIG (reference sequence). The CDR3 nucleotides read TGTGCCTGGAGCGCAGGCCAGGGAAAACAGCCCCAGCATTTT. Its translation: CAWSAGQGKQPQHF.

The J gene is TRBJ2-5, the V gene TRBV5-1; 8 bases align to TRBD2. After removal of 0 bases from V and 5 bases from J, the junction contained 3 bases not matched to a gene. The CDR3 runs to 14 residues. CDR1 SGHRS and CDR2 YFSETQ come from the germline V gene. In nucleotides, the CDR3 is TGCGCCAGCAGCTTGGAGCGGGGGATTGAGACCCAGTACTTC. Translated, it gives CASSLERGIETQYF.

The chain is built from TRBV5-4 and TRBJ1-1, with 9 bases lining up with TRBD1. V lost 0 bases and J lost 6; bases outside the gene matches: 9. In germline, CDR1 is SGHNT, CDR2 YYREEE (reference sequence). The CDR3 consists of 16 residues. The CDR3 region has the DNA TGTGCCAGCAGCTTGGTTCCGGGACAGGGTATCGCTGAAGCTTTCTTT. This gives the protein CASSLVPGQGIAEAFF.

The chain links TRBV19 to TRBJ2-3; 9 nucleotides align to TRBD2. Germline loops: CDR1 LNHDA, CDR2 SQIVND (reference sequence). The V segment lost 8 bases and the J segment 2 bases; nucleotides outside the gene matches: 5. The CDR3 sequence is 14 residues long. CDR3 residues: CASAASGATDTQYF. In DNA form, the CDR3 reads TGTGCCAGTGCGGCTAGCGGGGCCACAGATACGCAGTATTTT.

The chain uses TRBV10-3 and TRBJ1-3; D is ambiguous. CDR1 ENHRY and CDR2 SYGVKD come from the germline V gene. The length of the CDR3 is 17 residues. The ends were cut back, 0 bases at V and 3 bases at J, with 15 bases in the middle. Here the CDR3 reads CAISESPSPASGNTIYF. The DNA of the CDR3 is TGTGCCATCAGTGAGTCCCCGTCGCCAGCGAGTGGAAACACCATATATTTT.

The chain has TRBV30 and TRBJ2-7; 7 bases fit TRBD1. The germline V gene has CDR1 GTSNPN and CDR2 SVGIG (reference sequence). V lost 6 bases to trimming and J lost 0 bases; unmatched junction nucleotides: 5. CDR3 length: 13 amino acids. The CDR3 loop reads CACNRDSSYEQYF. CDR3 nucleotide sequence: TGTGCCTGTAACCGGGACAGCTCCTACGAGCAGTACTTC.

This clone was picked up a small number of times. The chain has TRBV4-1 and TRBJ1-2, with unresolved D. The CDR3 is 15 amino acids. Trimming took 1 base from V and 1 from J, leaving 10 bases between them. In germline, CDR1 is MGHRA, CDR2 YSYEKL. As DNA, the CDR3 is TGCGCCAGCAGCCAAGGTGGAGGAAGTAACTATGGCTACACCTTC. This gives the protein CASSQGGGSNYGYTF.

This sequence joins TRBV6-5 and TRBJ2-1; TRBD1 is a possible D gene (5 bases). Germline V gene data show CDR1 as MNHEY and CDR2 as SVGAGI. The CDR3 has 14 residues. Trimming removed 2 bases at V and 4 bases at J, with 9 bases between. The CDR3 here is CASSYGSGYNEQFF. DNA of the CDR3: TGTGCCAGCAGTTACGGATCAGGGTACAATGAGCAGTTCTTC.

V and J are TRBV24-1 and TRBJ1-5; perhaps TRBD1 as D (6 bases). This CDR3 is built from 14 residues. Looked up from germline, CDR1 is KGHDR and CDR2 is SFDVKD. Trimming cost V 2 bases and J 5 bases, with 9 bases left between them. The CDR3 nucleotides are TGTGCCACCAGTGATTCGACAGGCTATCAGCCCCAGCATTTT. As protein: CATSDSTGYQPQHF.

The rearrangement uses TRBV11-3 and TRBJ2-1; 11 bases agree with TRBD2. This CDR3 contains 15 residues. Germline lookup yields CDR1 SGHNT and CDR2 YENEEA. V lost 2 bases and J lost 9; bases outside the gene matches: 6. The CDR3 is CASSLPGGTSGEQFF. The CDR3 bases are TGTGCCAGCAGCTTACCGGGAGGGACTAGCGGTGAGCAGTTCTTC.

This rearrangement joins TRBV11-2 to TRBJ2-7; the match to TRBD2 covers 10 bases. The germline V gene encodes CDR1 SGHAT and CDR2 FQNNGV. V lost 5 bases and J lost 7; bases outside the gene matches: 11. The CDR3 spans 15 residues. The CDR3 protein is CASSPQRGGGEEQYF. The CDR3 DNA follows: TGTGCCAGCAGCCCCCAGCGGGGGGGTGGCGAAGAGCAGTACTTC.

The V gene is TRBV6-2 or TRBV6-3, the J gene TRBJ1-5; D not certain. The germline V and J ends were trimmed by 4 bases and 1 base, with 8 bases remaining between them. Germline V lookup: CDR1 MNHEY, CDR2 SVGEGT. CDR3 length: 14 residues. The CDR3 spells CASSWAGSNQPQHF. Written as DNA, the CDR3 is TGTGCCAGCAGTTGGGCTGGGAGCAATCAGCCCCAGCATTTT.

V gene TRBV5-5 combines with J gene TRBJ2-5; 8 nucleotides align to TRBD1. The ends lost 4 bases at V and 5 bases at J; junction bases unmatched: 13. The CDR3 covers 16 residues. Germline CDR1 is SGHKS and CDR2 is YYEKEE (reference sequence). In nucleotides, the CDR3 is TGTGCCAGCAGCCCACCAGGGACAGGCCTTTGGGAGACCCAGTACTTC. Its translation: CASSPPGTGLWETQYF.

This clone was seen a single time. The chain links TRBV4-2 to TRBJ2-7; TRBD2 agrees at 8 bases. CDR3 length: 17 amino acids. The junction had 9 bases not matched to a gene; V was cut back by 0 bases and J by 2 bases. The germline V gene encodes CDR1 LGHNA and CDR2 YNFKEQ. The CDR3 nucleotides are TGTGCCAGCAGCCAAGATTCCTCTCGGGAGGGCCCCTACGAGCAGTACTTC. Translation gives CASSQDSSREGPYEQYF.

This chain links TRBV11-2 with TRBJ1-1, with 9 bases that match TRBD1. The CDR3 totals 16 residues. J gave up 5 bases and V 3 bases, and 10 bases lay outside the gene matches. Germline CDR1 and CDR2: SGHAT and FQNNGV. The CDR3 sequence is CASSLREQGAKTEAFF. As DNA, the CDR3 is TGTGCCAGCAGCTTGCGGGAACAGGGGGCGAAGACTGAAGCTTTCTTT.

The rearrangement joins TRBV21-1 to TRBJ2-1; the table names TRBD1, a call not compared with the DNA. TRBV21-1 is given as a pseudogene. This CDR3 contains 16 residues. CDR3 sequence (DNA): TGTGCCAGCAGCAAAGCGTTGACAGCCCAGGTAAATGAGCAGTTCTTC. Translated, it gives CASSKALTAQVNEQFF.

This chain connects TRBV3-1 (or the pseudogene TRBV3-2) to TRBJ2-7; 10 nucleotides line up with TRBD1. The CDR3 has 14 amino acids. V was clipped by 3 bases and J by 2 bases; unmatched bases: 1. Germline V gene sequence: CDR1 LGHDT, CDR2 YNNKEL (reference sequence). The CDR3 coding sequence is TGTGCCAGCAGCCATGGGACAGGGGCCTACGAGCAGTACTTC. Translating it yields CASSHGTGAYEQYF.

This clone was seen a few times. This rearrangement joins TRBV13 to TRBJ2-7; 7 bases align to TRBD1. Looked up from germline, CDR1 is PRHDT and CDR2 is FYEKMQ (reference sequence). The CDR3 spans 14 residues. Trimming removed 3 bases from V and 1 base from J; junction bases left unmatched: 3. CDR3 amino acids: CASSFGTASYEQYF. The DNA for the CDR3 is TGTGCCAGCAGCTTCGGGACAGCTTCCTACGAGCAGTACTTC.